This T cell receptor beta chain was recorded in a study of T cells in Graves' hyperthyroidism and ophthalmopathy. TCR beta CDR3 regions were amplified from RNA transcripts. TCR CDR3 regions were first amplified by RT-PCR with HTBI primers. Using its own MiXCR run on the multiplex PCR reads, TCRdb lists one record per CDR3 protein. The data show about 560,000 distinct CDR3 sequences, roughly 14% seen once. Germline V CDR1 and CDR2: SEHNR, FQNEAQ (reference sequence). This CDR3 region has 14 residues. Between the trimmed V and J ends, which lost 8 bases and 0 bases, there was a span of 8 bases. Stable hyperthyroidism: no ophthalmopathy progression over 18 months of follow-up.

The sequenced sample consisted of blood. The sequence was collected from a woman aged 25-40 years with Graves' hyperthyroidism. The V call is TRBV7-9, the J call TRBJ2-6; no clear D gene. The CDR3 spells CASGSNSGANVLTF. The CDR3 DNA sequence: TGTGCCAGCGGCAGCAACTCTGGGGCCAACGTCCTGACTTTC.